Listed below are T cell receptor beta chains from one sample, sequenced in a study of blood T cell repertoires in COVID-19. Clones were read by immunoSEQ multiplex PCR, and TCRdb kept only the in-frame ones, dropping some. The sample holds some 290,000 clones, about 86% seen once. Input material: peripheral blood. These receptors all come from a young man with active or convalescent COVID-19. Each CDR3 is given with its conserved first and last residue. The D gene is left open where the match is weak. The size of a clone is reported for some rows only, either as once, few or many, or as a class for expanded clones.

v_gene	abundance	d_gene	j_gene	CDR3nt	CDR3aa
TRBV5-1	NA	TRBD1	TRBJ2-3	TGCGCCAGCAGCTCAGTCCACCGGGACAGGCTTTTTGTGGGGCCGGGGGATACGCAGTATTTT	CASSSVHRDRLFVGPGDTQYF
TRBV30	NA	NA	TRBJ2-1	TGTGCCTGGTCCTGGGCTAGCAGCAATGAGCAGTTCTTC	CAWSWASSNEQFF
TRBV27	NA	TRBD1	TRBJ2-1	TGTGCCAGCAGTTTTACAGGGGTGGGTGAGCAGTTCTTC	CASSFTGVGEQFF
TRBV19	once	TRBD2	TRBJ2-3	TGTGCCAGTAGTAACCCTAGCGGGAGGGCCTACACAGATACGCAGTATTTT	CASSNPSGRAYTDTQYF
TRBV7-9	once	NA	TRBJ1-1	TGTGCCAGCAGCTTAACCGGACACTTGAACACTGAAGCTTTCTTT	CASSLTGHLNTEAFF
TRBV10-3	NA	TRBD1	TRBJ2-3	TGTGCCATCAGCAGAATCCGACGGACAGGAGGCACAGATACGCAGTATTTT	CAISRIRRTGGTDTQYF
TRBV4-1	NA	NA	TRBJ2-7	TGCGCCAGCAGCCTTAGGAGCGAGACCTACGAGCAGTACTTC	CASSLRSETYEQYF
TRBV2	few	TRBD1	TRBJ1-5	TGTGCCAGCAGCGGGACAGGGGGCCCGGAGCCCCAGCATTTT	CASSGTGGPEPQHF
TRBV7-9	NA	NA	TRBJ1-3	TGTGCCAGCAGCTTAGGAGCCGGGGGTCCTGGAAACACCATATATTTT	CASSLGAGGPGNTIYF
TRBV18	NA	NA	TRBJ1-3	TGTGCCAGCTCTCCACGGACAACCTCTGGAAACACCATATATTTT	CASSPRTTSGNTIYF
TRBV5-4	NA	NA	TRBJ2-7	TGTGCCAGCAGTGGACAGTACGCGGAGCAGTACTTC	CASSGQYAEQYF
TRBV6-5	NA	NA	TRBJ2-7	TGTGCCAGCAGTTCCTCCGGACTCTGGAGCTCCTACGAGCAGTACTTC	CASSSSGLWSSYEQYF
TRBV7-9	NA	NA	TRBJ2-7	TGTGCCAGCAGCCAAGCGGAAACAGGGAATTACGAGCAGTACTTC	CASSQAETGNYEQYF
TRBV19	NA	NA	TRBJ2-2	TGTGCCAGTAGTATTTTTGGACAAGACACCGGGGAGCTGTTTTTT	CASSIFGQDTGELFF
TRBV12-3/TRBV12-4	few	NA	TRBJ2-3	TGTGCCAGCAGCTACAGGACCTCAGATACGCAGTATTTT	CASSYRTSDTQYF
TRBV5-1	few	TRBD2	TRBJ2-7	TGCGCCAGCAGCCCCGGGACTAGCTCTACCCCGCTTGGGGAGCAGTACTTC	CASSPGTSSTPLGEQYF
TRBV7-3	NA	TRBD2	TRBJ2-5	TGTGCCAGCAGCCAGCGGGGGGGCCCGGAGACCCAGTACTTC	CASSQRGGPETQYF
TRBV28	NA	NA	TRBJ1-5	TGTGCCAGCAGTTTACGCCGGGAGCAGCCCCAGCATTTT	CASSLRREQPQHF
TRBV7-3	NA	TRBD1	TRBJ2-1	TGTGCCAGCAGCACAAGACAGGGTGGTAATGAGCAGTTCTTC	CASSTRQGGNEQFF
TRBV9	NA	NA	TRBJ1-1	TGTGCCAGCAGCCCCACGGGGGGGACTGAAGCTTTCTTT	CASSPTGGTEAFF
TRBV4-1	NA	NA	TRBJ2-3	TGCGCCAGCACCCCCGACTTTAGCACAGATACGCAGTATTTT	CASTPDFSTDTQYF
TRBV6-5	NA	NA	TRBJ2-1	TGTGCCAGCTCCCAGGGCAATGAGCAGTTCTTC	CASSQGNEQFF
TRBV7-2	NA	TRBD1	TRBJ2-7	TGTGCCAGCAGCTTAGGAGTGGGACAGTCCTACGAGCAGTACTTC	CASSLGVGQSYEQYF
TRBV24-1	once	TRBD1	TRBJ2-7	TGTGCCACCAGTGACTCGGGACAGGTGAACGAGCAGTACTTC	CATSDSGQVNEQYF
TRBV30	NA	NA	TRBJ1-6	TGTGCCTGGAGCCCACCCGGGGGGCATTCACCCCTCCACTTT	CAWSPPGGHSPLHF
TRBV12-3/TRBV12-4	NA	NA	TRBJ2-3	TGTGCCAGCAGATTGAGAAGCACAGATACGCAGTATTTT	CASRLRSTDTQYF
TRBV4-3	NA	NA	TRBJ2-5	TGCGCCAGCAGCCAAGATCTCAGGGAATCAGAGACCCAGTACTTC	CASSQDLRESETQYF
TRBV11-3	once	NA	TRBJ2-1	TGTGCCAGCAGCCTAGCCTCGGAGGACAATGAGCAGTTCTTC	CASSLASEDNEQFF
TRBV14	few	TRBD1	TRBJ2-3	TGTGCCAGCAGCCAGGACAGGGCCCGGGATACGCAGTATTTT	CASSQDRARDTQYF